These 8 T cell receptor beta chains were sequenced from one sample in a study of type 1 regulatory T cells. TCRdb called the reads again in MiXCR, with one record for every CDR3 protein. Among about 68,000 distinct CDR3 sequences listed, approximately 64% were seen once. Which antigens these TCRs recognize remains unknown. Sequenced sample: cultured T cells, either the whole culture or a sorted T cell fraction (not recorded which). Subset described: Tr1-enriched cell product generated in vitro against host alloantigens. Receptor source: a human donor in good health.

The gene calls are TRBV18 and TRBJ2-1; 10 bases agree with TRBD2. The germline V gene encodes CDR1 KGHSH and CDR2 LQKENI. The trim removed 1 base at V and 7 bases at J, leaving 7 bases unmatched. The CDR3 is 16 amino acids. The CDR3 reads CASSPQLAGAMNEQFF. The CDR3 DNA is TGTGCCAGCTCACCACAGCTAGCGGGAGCGATGAATGAGCAGTTCTTC. Using reference TRBV18 and TRBJ2-1 for the parts outside the CDR3, the full variable domain is NAGVMQNPRHLVRRRGQEARLRCSPMKGHSHVYWYRQLPEEGLKFMVYLQKENIIDESGMPKERFSAEFPKEGPSILRIQQVVRGDSAAYFCASSPQLAGAMNEQFFGPGTRLTVL.

V gene TRBV27 combines with J gene TRBJ2-1, with 12 bases fitting TRBD2. This CDR3 has 14 amino acids. Trimming cost V 8 bases and J 8 bases; bases outside gene matches: 7. Germline V gene sequence: CDR1 MNHEY, CDR2 SMNVEV (reference sequence). The CDR3 loop reads CASRWTSGIYEQFF. The CDR3 nucleotides read TGTGCCAGCCGCTGGACTAGCGGGATTTATGAGCAGTTCTTC.

The count of this clonotype is one. J is TRBJ2-7 and V is TRBV11-2; 12 bases agree with TRBD2. J lost 0 bases, V lost 3 bases, and 12 bases had no gene match. The CDR3 totals 19 residues. Germline V CDR1 and CDR2: SGHAT, FQNNGV. The CDR3 DNA sequence: TGTGCCAGCAGCTTGGCCCTCGGGCTAGCGGGGGGGAGCTCCTACGAGCAGTACTTC. Its translation: CASSLALGLAGGSSYEQYF.

The chain links TRBV7-9 to TRBJ2-7; no reliable D call. In germline, CDR1 is SEHNR, CDR2 FQNEAQ (reference sequence). The CDR3 contains 15 residues. V gave up 5 bases and J gave up 5 bases, with 19 bases separating them. The CDR3 sequence is CASSPSRATRHEQYF. CDR3 nucleotides: TGTGCCAGCAGCCCCTCCCGGGCCACGAGGCACGAGCAGTACTTC.

The chain uses TRBV12-3 or TRBV12-4 and TRBJ2-2; TRBD1 matches 10 bases. V was clipped by 8 bases and J by 5 bases; unmatched bases: 5. The CDR3 has 14 amino acids. Here the CDR3 DNA reads TGTGCCAGCGGGGGACAGGGGTGGACCGGGGAGCTGTTTTTT. Its protein is CASGGQGWTGELFF.

This chain links TRBV9 with TRBJ1-3; the D is unclear. This CDR3 is 14 amino acids long. Between the trimmed V and J ends, which lost 4 bases and 4 bases, there was a span of 12 bases. Germline CDR1 SGDLS, CDR2 YYNGEE. CDR3 coding DNA: TGTGCCAGCAGCACAACCGGTGGGGGAAACACCATATATTTT. Its protein is CASSTTGGGNTIYF.

J is TRBJ2-7 and V is TRBV4-3; D is perhaps TRBD2 (6 bases). Trimming left V 4 bases short and J 0 bases short, with 10 bases between. Germline lookup yields CDR1 LGHNA and CDR2 YSLEER. This CDR3 is 14 amino acids long. The CDR3 loop is CASSRDSGSYEQYF. The CDR3 DNA is TGCGCCAGCAGCCGAGATAGCGGCTCCTACGAGCAGTACTTC.

This chain joins TRBV20-1 and TRBJ2-1; D is ambiguous. The CDR3 consists of 10 residues. Germline CDR1 and CDR2: DFQATT and SNEGSKA (reference sequence). The V end was cut by 8 bases, the J end by 7 bases, with 9 bases between. Here the CDR3 reads CSLKGNEQFF. The CDR3 DNA is TGCAGTTTAAAAGGGAATGAGCAGTTCTTC.